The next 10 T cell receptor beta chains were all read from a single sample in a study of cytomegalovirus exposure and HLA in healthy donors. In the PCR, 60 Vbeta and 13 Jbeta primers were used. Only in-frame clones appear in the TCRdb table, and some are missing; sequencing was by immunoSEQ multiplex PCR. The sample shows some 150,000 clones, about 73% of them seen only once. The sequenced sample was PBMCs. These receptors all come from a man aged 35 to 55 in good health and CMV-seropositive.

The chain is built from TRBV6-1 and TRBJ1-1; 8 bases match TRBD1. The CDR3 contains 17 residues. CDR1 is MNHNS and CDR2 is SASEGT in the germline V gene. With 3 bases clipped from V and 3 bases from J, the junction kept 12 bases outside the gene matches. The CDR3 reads CASSDETGVRRYTEAFF. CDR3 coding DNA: TGTGCCAGCAGTGACGAGACAGGGGTTCGTAGGTACACTGAAGCTTTCTTT.

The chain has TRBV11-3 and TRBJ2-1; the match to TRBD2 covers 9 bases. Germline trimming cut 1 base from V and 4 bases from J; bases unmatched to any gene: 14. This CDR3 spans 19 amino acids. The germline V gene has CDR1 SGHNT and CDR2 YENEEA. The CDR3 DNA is TGTGCCAGCAGCTTAGCGTCGGGGGGCGGGAGGGCCTGGTACAATGAGCAGTTCTTC. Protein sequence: CASSLASGGGRAWYNEQFF.

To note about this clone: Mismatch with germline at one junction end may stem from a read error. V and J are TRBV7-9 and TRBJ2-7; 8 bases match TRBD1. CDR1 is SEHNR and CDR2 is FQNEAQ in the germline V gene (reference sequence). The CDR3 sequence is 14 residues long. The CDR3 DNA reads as TGTTCCAGCAGCTTCTACACGGACAGGGCCGAGCAGTACTTC. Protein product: CSSSFYTDRAEQYF.

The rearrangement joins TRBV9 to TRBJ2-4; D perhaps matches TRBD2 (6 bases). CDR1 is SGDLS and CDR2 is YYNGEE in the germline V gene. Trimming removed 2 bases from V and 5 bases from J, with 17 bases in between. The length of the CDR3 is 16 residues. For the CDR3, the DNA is TGTGCCAGCAGCGTGGCGGGGTCAGGGAGCCAAAACATTCAGTACTTC. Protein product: CASSVAGSGSQNIQYF.

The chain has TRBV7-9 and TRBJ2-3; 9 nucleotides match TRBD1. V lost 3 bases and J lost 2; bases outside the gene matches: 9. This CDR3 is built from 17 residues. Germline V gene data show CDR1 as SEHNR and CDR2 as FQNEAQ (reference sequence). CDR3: CASSFNSRDRDTDTQYF. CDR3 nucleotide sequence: TGTGCCAGCAGCTTCAACTCCCGGGACAGGGACACAGATACGCAGTATTTT.

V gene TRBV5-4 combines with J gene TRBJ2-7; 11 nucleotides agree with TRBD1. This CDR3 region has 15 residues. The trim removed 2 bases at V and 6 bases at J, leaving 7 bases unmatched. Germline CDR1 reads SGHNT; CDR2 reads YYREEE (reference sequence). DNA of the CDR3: TGTGCCAGCAGCTTACGGACAGGGGGCTCTTCCGAGCAGTACTTC. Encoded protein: CASSLRTGGSSEQYF.

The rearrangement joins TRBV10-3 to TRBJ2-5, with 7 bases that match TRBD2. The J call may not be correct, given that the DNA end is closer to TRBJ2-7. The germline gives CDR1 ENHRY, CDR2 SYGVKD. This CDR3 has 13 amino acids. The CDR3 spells CAHRNPGGYEQYF. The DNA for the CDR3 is TGTGCCCATAGAAATCCGGGGGGCTACGAGCAGTACTTC.

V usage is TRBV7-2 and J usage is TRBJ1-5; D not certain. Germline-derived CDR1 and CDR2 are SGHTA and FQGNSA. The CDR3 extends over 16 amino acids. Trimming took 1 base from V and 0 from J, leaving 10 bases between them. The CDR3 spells CASSLVAGFSNQPQHF. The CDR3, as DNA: TGTGCCAGCAGCTTAGTAGCGGGGTTTAGCAATCAGCCCCAGCATTTT.

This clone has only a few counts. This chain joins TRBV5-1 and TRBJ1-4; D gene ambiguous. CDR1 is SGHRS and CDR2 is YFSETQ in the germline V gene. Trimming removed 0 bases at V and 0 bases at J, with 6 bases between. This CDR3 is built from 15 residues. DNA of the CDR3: TGCGCCAGCAGCTTGGGAGGGACAACTAATGAAAAACTGTTTTTT. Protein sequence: CASSLGGTTNEKLFF.

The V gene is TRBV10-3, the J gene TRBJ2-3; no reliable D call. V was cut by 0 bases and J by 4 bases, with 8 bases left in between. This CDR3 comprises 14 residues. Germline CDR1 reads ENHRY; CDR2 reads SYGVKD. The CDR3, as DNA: TGTGCCATCAGTGAGTCAGACACCCCAGATACGCAGTATTTT. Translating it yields CAISESDTPDTQYF.